This T cell receptor (beta chain) appears in the sequencing data of a study of blood T cell repertoires in COVID-19. This CDR3 comprises 16 residues. The V gene's germline CDR1 is LNHDA and CDR2 SQIVND (reference sequence). The ends were cut back, 6 bases at V and 3 bases at J, with 15 bases in the middle. In the study's own analysis: Amplification of reference gene primers was used by the study to estimate nucleated cell counts. Libraries were prepared by immunoSEQ multiplex PCR; TCRdb keeps only in-frame clonotypes and omits some of them. V and J calls and clone size are as listed in that table; D and trimming were resolved from the DNA. This table holds some 64,000 clones, approximately 80% found once.

Material for sequencing was peripheral blood. J is TRBJ1-6 and V is TRBV19; no definite D call. The clonotype comes from a man older than 75 with active or convalescent COVID-19. The CDR3 reads CASREDLLNYNSPLHF. The CDR3 region has the DNA TGTGCCAGTAGGGAGGACCTATTAAACTATAATTCACCCCTCCACTTT.